The T cell receptor (beta chain) described here comes from a study of T cell clonality in common variable immunodeficiency. Regarding the study as a whole: Compared with healthy controls, CVID subjects showed increased TCRbeta clonality, mostly in about a third.

The V end was cut by 5 bases, the J end by 6 bases, with 17 bases between. Germline CDR1 SGHVS, CDR2 FNYEAQ. This CDR3 comprises 14 residues. The protocol was immunoSEQ multiplex PCR, while the TCRdb copy is restricted to in-frame clones and leaves out a portion. The sample presents some 50,000 clones, none singletons. This clone was seen ten or more times. Its target is not known. The read ends 3 residues early relative to the CDR3; the germline J gene fills the gap. The sequence came from a person aged 18-70 years in good health. The chain combines TRBV7-6 with TRBJ2-7; possible D gene TRBD2, 6 bases. Specimen: peripheral blood mononuclear cells. The part of the CDR3 DNA that was read is TGTGCCAGCAGCGGCAGCGCGGGAATGACCGAG. Its protein product is CASSGSAGMTE. The full CDR3 protein is CASSGSAGMTEQYF. Looking up the rest from reference TRBV7-6 and TRBJ2-7 gives the full variable domain: GAGVSQSPRYKVTKRGQDVALRCDPISGHVSLYWYRQALGQGPEFLTYFNYEAQQDKSGLPNDRFSAERPEGSISTLTIQRTEQRDSAMYRCASSGSAGMTEQYFGPGTRLTVT.